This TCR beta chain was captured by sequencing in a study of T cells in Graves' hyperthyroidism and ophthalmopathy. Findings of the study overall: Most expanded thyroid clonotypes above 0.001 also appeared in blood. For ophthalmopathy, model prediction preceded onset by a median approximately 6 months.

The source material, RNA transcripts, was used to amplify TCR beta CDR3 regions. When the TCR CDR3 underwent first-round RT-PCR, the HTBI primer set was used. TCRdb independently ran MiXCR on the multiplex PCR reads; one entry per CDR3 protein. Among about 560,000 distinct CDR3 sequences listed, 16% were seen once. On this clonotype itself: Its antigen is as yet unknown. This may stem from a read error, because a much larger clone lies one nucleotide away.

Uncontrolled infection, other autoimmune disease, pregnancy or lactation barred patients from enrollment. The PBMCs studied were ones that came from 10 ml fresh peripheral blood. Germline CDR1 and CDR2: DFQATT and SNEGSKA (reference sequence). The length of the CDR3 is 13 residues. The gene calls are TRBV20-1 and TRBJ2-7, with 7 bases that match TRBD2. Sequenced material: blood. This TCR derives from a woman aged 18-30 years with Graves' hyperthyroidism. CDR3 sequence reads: CSASSSGIYGQYF. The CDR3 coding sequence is TGCAGTGCTAGTTCTAGCGGAATCTACGGGCAGTACTTC.